What follows are 25 T cell receptor beta chains derived from one specimen sequenced in a study of T cell responses to AZD1222 COVID-19 vaccine. The assay was immunoSEQ multiplex PCR, and TCRdb's table has in-frame clones only and misses some. Among 150,000 to 180,000 clones listed, roughly 90% were seen once. The sample consisted of peripheral blood, taken on day 0 of MenACWY control vaccination. These receptors all stem from an adult in good health.

Only a few counts were recorded for this clone. The V and J genes are TRBV5-4 and TRBJ1-3, with D unclear. Trimming removed 1 base from V and 0 bases from J, with 5 bases in between. CDR1 SGHNT and CDR2 YYREEE come from the germline V gene (reference sequence). This CDR3 has 14 amino acids. CDR3 DNA: TGTGCCAGCAGCTTGCAAGGCTCTGGAAACACCATATATTTT. Protein: CASSLQGSGNTIYF.

The V gene is TRBV6-1, the J gene TRBJ1-5, with 8 bases lining up with TRBD1. The V gene end was trimmed by 3 bases and the J gene end by 4 bases; junction bases not matched to a gene: 14. Germline V CDR1 and CDR2: MNHNS, SASEGT. CDR3 length equals 18 residues. CDR3 amino acids: CASSDAPVRTGRNQPQHF. The CDR3 DNA sequence: TGTGCCAGCAGTGACGCTCCCGTACGGACAGGGCGGAATCAGCCCCAGCATTTT.

This chain links TRBV5-1 with TRBJ2-7, with 9 nucleotides matching TRBD1. V was clipped by 4 bases and J by 4 bases; unmatched bases: 6. The CDR3 covers 14 residues. CDR1 and CDR2 (germline): SGHRS, YFSETQ. This chain's CDR3 is CASSPRTGDYEQYF. The CDR3 DNA reads as TGCGCCAGCAGCCCCCGGACAGGGGATTACGAGCAGTACTTC.

The chain recombines TRBV2 with TRBJ2-7, with 8 bases lining up with TRBD1. This CDR3 is 12 amino acids long. Germline CDR1 reads SNHLY; CDR2 reads FYNNEI. V was clipped by 10 bases and J by 2 bases; unmatched bases: 4. The CDR3 DNA is TGTGCCACGGGACAGGAGGCCTACGAGCAGTACGTC. It specifies CATGQEAYEQYV.

V usage is TRBV5-5 and J usage is TRBJ2-2, with TRBD1 matching 7 bases. The J segment lost 2 bases and the V segment lost 4 bases, leaving 5 bases of the junction unmatched. The V gene's germline CDR1 is SGHKS and CDR2 YYEKEE (reference sequence). The CDR3 is 15 amino acids. The CDR3 here is CASSPTGTNTGELFF. The CDR3, as DNA: TGTGCCAGCAGCCCGACAGGGACCAACACCGGGGAGCTGTTTTTT.

V usage is TRBV13 and J usage is TRBJ2-3; no clear D. V was pared by 5 bases and J by 0 bases, with 12 bases between. CDR1 PRHDT and CDR2 FYEKMQ come from the germline V gene (reference sequence). The CDR3 extends over 15 amino acids. The CDR3 region has the DNA TGTGCCAGCAGCCGACTTGATCGGAGCACAGATACGCAGTATTTT. Protein sequence: CASSRLDRSTDTQYF.

The chain joins TRBV6-5 to TRBJ1-5, with D uncertain. Germline loops: CDR1 MNHEY, CDR2 SVGAGI. V was cut by 2 bases and J by 6 bases, with 11 bases left in between. CDR3 size: 14 residues. The CDR3 is CASSYGGVGQPQHF. The CDR3 DNA reads as TGTGCCAGCAGTTACGGCGGGGTTGGTCAGCCCCAGCATTTT.

This chain joins TRBV7-7 and TRBJ2-2, with D possibly TRBD1 on 6 matching bases. The CDR3 sequence is 14 residues long. Per the germline V gene, CDR1 is SSHAT and CDR2 is FNYEAQ (reference sequence). The CDR3 nucleotides are TGTGCTAAAATTACAGGGATTAACACCGGGGAGCTGTTTTTT. Protein: CAKITGINTGELFF.

The table lists this clone with a few counts. The rearrangement links TRBV19 to TRBJ1-2; weak D call: TRBD1 (6 bases). Looked up from germline, CDR1 is LNHDA and CDR2 is SQIVND (reference sequence). The CDR3 is made up of 14 amino acids. V was cut by 7 bases and J by 4 bases, with 16 bases left in between. The CDR3 DNA reads TGTGCCAGTACCTCAATGGGGGCAGCCTATGGCTACACCTTC. Translating gives CASTSMGAAYGYTF.

V and J are TRBV27 and TRBJ2-5; a possible D gene is TRBD2 (6 bases). Germline assignment: CDR1 MNHEY and CDR2 SMNVEV (reference sequence). This CDR3 has 15 residues. V was trimmed by 5 bases and J by 5 bases, leaving 18 bases between them. CDR3: CASSPYGRGGETQYF. CDR3 nucleotides: TGTGCCAGCAGTCCTTACGGGAGAGGAGGGGAGACCCAGTACTTC.

The chain employs TRBV5-4 and TRBJ2-3; D remains unclear. V gave up 6 bases and J gave up 4 bases, with 18 bases separating them. The germline V gene has CDR1 SGHNT and CDR2 YYREEE (reference sequence). This CDR3 is 15 amino acids long. The CDR3: CASTVRPPGADTQYF. Written as DNA, the CDR3 is TGTGCCAGCACCGTCCGGCCCCCGGGCGCAGATACGCAGTATTTT.

The chain joins TRBV10-3 to TRBJ2-7, with D unresolved. The CDR3 has 10 amino acids. Germline-derived CDR1 and CDR2 are ENHRY and SYGVKD. CDR3 region: CSPFLTKQYV. CDR3 sequence (DNA): TGTTCGCCCTTCCTCACGAAGCAGTACGTC.

This sequence joins TRBV29-1 and TRBJ1-4, with unresolved D. Germline CDR1 is SQVTM and CDR2 is ANQGSEA. V shed 3 bases and J shed 4 bases, with 6 bases lying between them. The length of the CDR3 is 12 residues. The CDR3 DNA follows: TGCAGCGTTGAGCGACTTAATGAAAAACTGTTTTTT. Amino acid sequence: CSVERLNEKLFF.

This chain uses TRBV12-3 or TRBV12-4 with TRBJ2-7; D call uncertain. Trimming cost V 3 bases and J 6 bases, with 9 bases left between them. CDR3 length: 12 residues. Here the CDR3 DNA reads TGTGCCAGCAGTTTCGCTGGCGGCGAGCAGTACTTC. Protein product: CASSFAGGEQYF.

The chain has TRBV7-8 and TRBJ1-2, with D possibly matching TRBD1 (5 bases). V was trimmed by 5 bases and J by 7 bases, leaving 14 bases between them. The CDR3 runs to 13 residues. Germline CDR1 and CDR2: SGHVS and FQNEAQ. The CDR3, as DNA: TGTGCCAGCAGCCCCGACAGCTTTGGTGGCTACACCTTC. It specifies CASSPDSFGGYTF. Looking up the rest from reference TRBV7-8 and TRBJ1-2 gives the full variable domain: GAGVSQSPRYKVAKRGQDVALRCDPISGHVSLFWYQQALGQGPEFLTYFQNEAQLDKSGLPSDRFFAERPEGSVSTLKIQRTQQEDSAVYLCASSPDSFGGYTFGSGTRLTVV.

The chain joins TRBV6-2 or TRBV6-3 to TRBJ1-5; D uncertain. V was pared by 4 bases and J by 2 bases, with 6 bases between. CDR1 is MNHEY, CDR2 SVGEGT, per germline. This CDR3 spans 13 amino acids. The CDR3 DNA is TGTGCCAGCAGTTCCTTGGGCAATCAGCCCCAGCATTTT. This sequence encodes CASSSLGNQPQHF.

The rearrangement joins TRBV16 to TRBJ1-2; no clear D. The CDR3 loop spans 13 amino acids. V gave up 4 bases and J gave up 5 bases, with 11 bases separating them. Germline V gene data show CDR1 as KGHSY and CDR2 as FQNENV. Written as DNA, the CDR3 is TGTGCCAGCAGCCCCGAGGAGTATTATGGCTACACCTTC. This translates into CASSPEEYYGYTF.

A few counts support this clone. The V gene is TRBV10-1, the J gene TRBJ1-1; 8 positions match TRBD1. Germline V gives CDR1 WNHNN, CDR2 SYGVQD (reference sequence). V lost 4 bases to trimming and J lost 0 bases; unmatched junction nucleotides: 1. The CDR3 consists of 14 residues. The CDR3 nucleotides are TGCGCCAGCAGTGGGACAGGGATGAACACTGAAGCTTTCTTT. This sequence encodes CASSGTGMNTEAFF.

The chain carries TRBV20-1 and TRBJ1-1; D remains ambiguous. Trimming pared 3 bases from V and 1 base from J, leaving 9 bases between. The length of the CDR3 is 13 residues. Germline-derived CDR1 and CDR2 are DFQATT and SNEGSKA (reference sequence). CDR3 bases: TGCAGTGCTAGTGGACCCAGGAACACTGAAGCTTTCTTT. It translates to CSASGPRNTEAFF.

The V call is TRBV11-3, the J call TRBJ2-1, with D perhaps TRBD2 (6 bases). The CDR3 is 13 amino acids. The V end was cut by 7 bases, the J end by 10 bases, with 17 bases between. Germline values: CDR1 SGHNT, CDR2 YENEEA. The CDR3: CASNPLGGTEQFF. The CDR3 DNA reads as TGTGCCAGCAACCCTTTGGGAGGTACCGAGCAGTTCTTC. The full variable domain, in which reference TRBV11-3 and TRBJ2-1 provide the parts outside the CDR3, is EAGVVQSPRYKIIEKKQPVAFWCNPISGHNTLYWYLQNLGQGPELLIRYENEEAVDDSQLPKDRFSAERLKGVDSTLKIQPAELGDSAVYLCASNPLGGTEQFFGPGTRLTVL.

This clone has just one count. The chain employs TRBV7-2 and TRBJ1-1, with D hard to call. V shed 3 bases and J shed 3 bases, with 5 bases lying between them. CDR1 and CDR2 (germline): SGHTA, FQGNSA. The CDR3 consists of 12 residues. The CDR3 protein is CASSFVDTEAFF. The CDR3 region has the DNA TGTGCCAGCAGCTTTGTGGACACTGAAGCTTTCTTT.

The V and J genes are TRBV2 and TRBJ1-5; 9 bases align to TRBD1. Losses at the gene ends were 4 bases for V and 2 bases for J; bases not matched to a gene: 6. CDR3 length: 16 amino acids. Germline assignment: CDR1 SNHLY and CDR2 FYNNEI. The CDR3 reads CASSGNRGLGNQPQHF. CDR3 bases: TGTGCCAGCAGTGGCAACAGGGGGCTGGGCAATCAGCCCCAGCATTTT.

V usage is TRBV28 and J usage is TRBJ2-7; TRBD2 agrees at 9 bases. Germline V gene data show CDR1 as MDHEN and CDR2 as SYDVKM. J gave up 5 bases and V 7 bases, and 12 bases lay outside the gene matches. The CDR3 runs 15 residues. The chain's CDR3 is CASTRGGALGNEQYV. The DNA of the CDR3 is TGTGCCAGCACGCGCGGGGGGGCCCTAGGTAACGAGCAGTACGTC.

The J gene is TRBJ2-5, the V gene TRBV19, with 8 bases matching TRBD1. Germline V gives CDR1 LNHDA, CDR2 SQIVND (reference sequence). CDR3 length: 17 residues. The V and J ends lost 1 base and 6 bases, in that order; junction bases with no gene match: 13. The CDR3 DNA sequence: TGTGCCAGTAGTATAGGTGCTCTTGGCAGGGGGCGAAAGACCCAGTACTTC. It is translated as CASSIGALGRGRKTQYF.

The gene calls are TRBV7-6 and TRBJ2-3; D may be TRBD1 (5 bases). CDR3 length equals 12 residues. Germline-derived CDR1 and CDR2 are SGHVS and FNYEAQ. V dropped 5 bases and J dropped 6 bases, with 9 bases sitting between them. CDR3 nucleotide sequence: TGTGCCAGCAGCCCAGGGTCGGATACGCAGTATTTT. It yields the protein CASSPGSDTQYF.